The 3 T cell receptor beta chains in this list originate from one sample, sequenced in a study of T cell responses to AZD1222 COVID-19 vaccine. Assay: immunoSEQ multiplex PCR; the TCRdb copy retains only in-frame clones and omits some. The data contain 100,000 or so clones, 75% to 90% of them singletons. This material consisted of peripheral blood, taken 28 days after the second AZD1222 dose. Receptors originate from an adult who received the AZD1222 COVID-19 vaccine.

The J gene is TRBJ2-7, the V gene TRBV28; D gene unclear. The V end lost 1 base, the J end lost 7 bases, and 8 bases lay between the germline ends. Germline V CDR1 and CDR2: MDHEN, SYDVKM. CDR3 length: 12 residues. The DNA for the CDR3 is TGTGCCAGCAGTTTATTACTAAAGGAGCAGTACTTC. Its protein product is CASSLLLKEQYF.

The J gene is TRBJ2-2, the V gene TRBV29-1, with a weak D call TRBD1 (5 bases). In germline, CDR1 is SQVTM, CDR2 ANQGSEA. The length of the CDR3 is 12 residues. Trimming removed 4 bases at V and 4 bases at J, with 7 bases between. Here the CDR3 DNA reads TGCAGCGTTGCTAGGGGCACCGGGGAGCTGTTTTTT. Translating it yields CSVARGTGELFF.

CDR3 sequence reads: CASSGGAPGEKLFF. The CDR3, as DNA: TGCGCCAGCAGCGGGGGGGCGCCCGGTGAAAAACTGTTTTTT. The gene calls are TRBV5-1 and TRBJ1-4; tentative D call: TRBD1 (6 bases). The V end lost 4 bases, the J end lost 7 bases, and 14 bases lay between the germline ends. The germline CDR1 and CDR2 sequences are SGHRS and YFSETQ. The CDR3 loop spans 14 amino acids.